A single sample is the source of the 11 T cell receptor beta chains below, sequenced in a study of graft-versus-host responses after intestinal transplantation. The table came from immunoSEQ multiplex PCR; TCRdb's copy has only in-frame clones and leaves some out. The sample yields some 66,000 clones, about nine tenths seen once. Graft specimens yielded both intraepithelial and lamina propria lymphocytes. This specimen was ileum tissue, taken approximately 370 days after transplant. The receptors derive from a human patient who received an intestinal transplant, so some T cells may come from the graft donor.

The DNA of the CDR3 is TGTGCCCCCCACGGACTAGCGGGGGGAGAGACCCAGTACTTC. Its translation: CAPHGLAGGETQYF. The gene calls are TRBV19 and TRBJ2-5, with TRBD2 matching over 14 bases. The junction had 6 bases not matched to a gene; V was cut back by 11 bases and J by 4 bases. The CDR3 contains 14 residues. The germline V gene encodes CDR1 LNHDA and CDR2 SQIVND (reference sequence).

The chain couples TRBV9 to TRBJ2-1; 9 bases line up with TRBD1. The germline CDR1 and CDR2 sequences are SGDLS and YYNGEE. The CDR3 has 16 residues. J was trimmed by 7 bases and V by 0 bases; bases with no gene match: 8. CDR3: CASSVAWDREINEQFF. In DNA, the CDR3 is TGTGCCAGCAGCGTAGCTTGGGACAGGGAGATAAATGAGCAGTTCTTC.

The CDR3, as DNA: TGTGCCAGCAGCCAACTGAGGGCTAGCGGAGCCACAGATACGCAGTATTTT. It codes for CASSQLRASGATDTQYF. V is TRBV11-2 and J is TRBJ2-3, with 7 bases identical to TRBD2. V lost 5 bases and J lost 2; bases outside the gene matches: 13. The germline V gene encodes CDR1 SGHAT and CDR2 FQNNGV. CDR3 length: 17 residues.

The V and J genes are TRBV2 and TRBJ2-2, with a possible D match to TRBD2 (6 bases). Germline CDR1 reads SNHLY; CDR2 reads FYNNEI. The CDR3 runs to 15 residues. Trimming removed 6 bases from V and 1 base from J, with 12 bases in between. CDR3 protein: CASRFGTLNTGELFF. The CDR3 DNA is TGTGCCAGCAGGTTCGGGACTTTGAACACCGGGGAGCTGTTTTTT.

The chain couples TRBV7-8 to TRBJ1-5; D unresolved. This CDR3 has 13 amino acids. Germline V gives CDR1 SGHVS, CDR2 FQNEAQ. Trimming stripped 3 bases from V and 5 bases from J, with 8 bases between. The DNA of the CDR3 is TGTGCCAGCAGCTTGGGATGGGATCAGCCCCAGCATTTT. It specifies CASSLGWDQPQHF. The full variable domain, rest sourced from reference TRBV7-8 and TRBJ1-5, is GAGVSQSPRYKVAKRGQDVALRCDPISGHVSLFWYQQALGQGPEFLTYFQNEAQLDKSGLPSDRFFAERPEGSVSTLKIQRTQQEDSAVYLCASSLGWDQPQHFGDGTRLSIL.

In its sample, this clone was seen once. The chain employs TRBV4-1 and TRBJ2-7; D ambiguous. Germline values: CDR1 MGHRA, CDR2 YSYEKL. The CDR3 runs 14 residues. The ends were cut back, 1 base at V and 1 base at J, with 8 bases in the middle. CDR3 sequence (DNA): TGCGCCAGCAGCCAAGGCGCTGGTTCCTACGAGCAGTACTTC. Encoded protein: CASSQGAGSYEQYF.

This clone showed up just once. The chain combines TRBV10-3 with TRBJ2-5, with 7 positions matching TRBD1. With 0 bases clipped from V and 4 bases from J, the junction kept 5 bases outside the gene matches. From germline, CDR1 is ENHRY and CDR2 SYGVKD. The CDR3 has 15 residues. The CDR3 coding sequence is TGTGCCATCAGTGAGTCCGAGGGGGCGGGAGAGACCCAGTACTTC. Residues: CAISESEGAGETQYF.

The count of this clone is one. V gene TRBV9 combines with J gene TRBJ2-3; D gene ambiguous. This CDR3 has 15 amino acids. V dropped 3 bases and J dropped 1 base, with 12 bases sitting between them. Looked up from germline, CDR1 is SGDLS and CDR2 is YYNGEE. As DNA, the CDR3 is TGTGCCAGCAGCGCTCCCCGGGCTGGCACAGATACGCAGTATTTT. Translating it yields CASSAPRAGTDTQYF.

This chain links TRBV4-1 with TRBJ2-1; D unresolved. The length of the CDR3 is 13 residues. Trimming pared 0 bases from V and 15 bases from J, leaving 15 bases between. Germline V gene sequence: CDR1 MGHRA, CDR2 YSYEKL. The CDR3 region is CASSQDRSSHAFF. The CDR3 DNA is TGCGCCAGCAGCCAAGATCGGAGCTCTCACGCGTTCTTC.

The genes are TRBV27 and TRBJ2-1; 7 positions agree with TRBD1. CDR3 length equals 17 residues. Per germline, CDR1 MNHEY and CDR2 SMNVEV (reference sequence). J lost 4 bases, V lost 1 base, and 10 bases had no gene match. The DNA of the CDR3 is TGTGCCAGCAGTTTATGGACAGGAACGACGGGTTACAATGAGCAGTTCTTC. Its translation is CASSLWTGTTGYNEQFF.

V usage is TRBV7-2 and J usage is TRBJ2-7, with unresolved D. The CDR3 is made up of 12 amino acids. The V end was cut by 1 base, the J end by 7 bases, with 8 bases between. Germline CDR1 is SGHTA and CDR2 is FQGNSA. The CDR3 loop is CASSLEGFEQYF. CDR3 bases: TGTGCCAGCAGCTTAGAGGGCTTTGAGCAGTACTTC.